A selection of T cell receptor beta chains follows, all from one sample in a study of monozygotic twins with inflammatory bowel disease. Each CDR3 protein gets one entry in TCRdb, which reprocessed the 5' RACE reads and gives no DNA. The clone table shows some 440,000 distinct CDR3 sequences, with the ten largest holding about 2.6%. Sequences were obtained from blood. Every receptor here comes from a human donor with ulcerative colitis or Crohn's disease, or a healthy co-twin of an affected twin (not recorded which). Both conserved end residues are part of each CDR3. Each record gives: V gene, J gene, CDR3 protein.

TRBV25-1	TRBJ2-1	CASSDERFAGTPTTFF
TRBV7-2	TRBJ1-2	CASSLDRGRPYGYTF
TRBV21-1	TRBJ2-1	CASSKGPATYNEQFF
TRBV18	TRBJ2-1	CASSPDRVQFF
TRBV4-3	TRBJ2-3	CASSQLLGEPGDTQYF
TRBV28	TRBJ1-4	CASTPQTVTLNEKLFF
TRBV14	TRBJ2-3	CASSSGRRGNTDTQYF
TRBV5-6	TRBJ2-7	CASSWGTGSTYEQYF
TRBV29-1	TRBJ1-1	CSGSPQGTEAFF
TRBV5-1	TRBJ2-1	CASSPLAGGLWNEQFF
TRBV10-3	TRBJ2-4	CAISEPGQGKNIQYF
TRBV24-1	TRBJ2-1	CAISDYPRTGSYNEQFF
TRBV5-1	TRBJ1-1	CASSLWSLNTEAFF
TRBV9	TRBJ2-7	CASSPQGGTVHEQYF
TRBV14	TRBJ2-3	CASSQEGGLASDTQYF
TRBV12-3/TRBV12-4	TRBJ2-1	CASTQGGALNEQFF
TRBV29-1	TRBJ2-7	CSVTGTGGYEQYF
TRBV29-1	TRBJ2-7	CSVEMGYEQYF
TRBV20-1	TRBJ2-1	CSASPGTSGGVGQFF
TRBV4-3	TRBJ2-1	CASSQDARWEQFF
TRBV5-5	TRBJ2-2	CASSFSGRITGELFF
TRBV7-3	TRBJ2-1	CASSLNPSGRHNEQFF
TRBV20-1	TRBJ2-7	CSATLAGNTYEQYF
TRBV20-1	TRBJ2-5	CSARDRGFRETQYF
TRBV30	TRBJ2-7	CAWSSRDLGEQYF
TRBV5-1	TRBJ2-5	CASSTRDSPRETQYF
TRBV5-1	TRBJ2-6	CASSSVTGSGANVLTF
TRBV25-1	TRBJ1-2	CASSPSGGSGGYTF
TRBV29-1	TRBJ2-6	CSVVDPSQGGANVLTF
TRBV5-1	TRBJ1-1	CASSLTSWVTEAFF
TRBV5-1	TRBJ2-7	CASSLSVAGGAYEQYF
TRBV30	TRBJ1-1	CAWSRGQGTEAFF
TRBV20-1	TRBJ2-7	CSAQVMHEQYF
TRBV4-2	TRBJ1-1	CASSPDVSARASAEAFF
TRBV14	TRBJ2-6	CASSQGYGANVLTF
TRBV19	TRBJ1-5	CASTTPPDQPQHF
TRBV9	TRBJ2-1	CASSASGSSYNEQFF
TRBV4-2	TRBJ2-3	CASSQERRRLAGGPDTQYF
TRBV2	TRBJ2-2	CASIRDGANTGELFF
TRBV5-4	TRBJ1-2	CASSLALVGLYGYTF
TRBV7-9	TRBJ2-1	CASSPPTDRVNEQFF
TRBV7-3	TRBJ2-1	CASSLWGTGSSYNEQFF
TRBV19	TRBJ1-2	CASSSPGSGYTF
TRBV4-2	TRBJ2-7	CASSQARGGLAGANYPPYEQYF
TRBV20-1	TRBJ1-5	CSAPRGNQPQHF
TRBV4-2	TRBJ2-7	CASSWRGEEQYF
TRBV5-1	TRBJ2-1	CASSSGTSSYNEQFF
TRBV7-8	TRBJ2-2	CASSLLGGQDTGELFF
TRBV21-1	TRBJ1-5	CASSKVRLSSTQGNQPQHF
TRBV5-1	TRBJ1-1	CASSPGQAQLSAFF
TRBV5-4	TRBJ1-2	CASSRGSGYTF
TRBV20-1	TRBJ1-1	CSARDGTVEAFF
TRBV19	TRBJ1-5	CASSIATAGWKQPQHF
TRBV7-9	TRBJ2-1	CASSLGNQGNEQFF
TRBV6-2/TRBV6-3	TRBJ1-4	CASSSTGFNEKLFF